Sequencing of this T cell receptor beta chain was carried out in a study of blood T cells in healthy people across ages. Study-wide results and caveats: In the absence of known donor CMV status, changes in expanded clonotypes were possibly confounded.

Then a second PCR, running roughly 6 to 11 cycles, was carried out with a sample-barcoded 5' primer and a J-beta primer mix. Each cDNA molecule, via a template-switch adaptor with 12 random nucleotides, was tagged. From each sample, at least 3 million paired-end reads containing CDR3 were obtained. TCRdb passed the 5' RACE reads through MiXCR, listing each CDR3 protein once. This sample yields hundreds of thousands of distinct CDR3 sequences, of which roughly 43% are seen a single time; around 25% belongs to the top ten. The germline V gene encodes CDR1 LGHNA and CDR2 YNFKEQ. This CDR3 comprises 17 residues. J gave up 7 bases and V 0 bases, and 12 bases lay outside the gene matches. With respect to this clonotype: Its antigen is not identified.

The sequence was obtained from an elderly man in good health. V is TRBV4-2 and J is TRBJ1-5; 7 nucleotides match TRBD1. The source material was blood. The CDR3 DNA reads TGTGCCAGCAGCCAAGATAATTCGGCAGGGGGTGAGCAGCCCCAGCATTTT. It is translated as CASSQDNSAGGEQPQHF.